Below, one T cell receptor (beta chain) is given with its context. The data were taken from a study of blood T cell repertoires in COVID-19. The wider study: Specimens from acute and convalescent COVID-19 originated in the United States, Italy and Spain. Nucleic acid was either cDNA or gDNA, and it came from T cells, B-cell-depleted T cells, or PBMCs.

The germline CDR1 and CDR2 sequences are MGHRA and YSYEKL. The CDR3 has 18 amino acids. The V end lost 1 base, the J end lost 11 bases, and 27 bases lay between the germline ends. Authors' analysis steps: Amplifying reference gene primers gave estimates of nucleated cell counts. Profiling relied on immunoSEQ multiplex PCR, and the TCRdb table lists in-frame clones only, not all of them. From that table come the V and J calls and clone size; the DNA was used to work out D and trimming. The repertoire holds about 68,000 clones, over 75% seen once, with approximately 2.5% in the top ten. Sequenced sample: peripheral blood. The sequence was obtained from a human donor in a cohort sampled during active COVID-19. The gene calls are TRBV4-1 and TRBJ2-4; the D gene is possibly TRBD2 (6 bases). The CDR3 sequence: CASSQVGLIPGPASVQYF. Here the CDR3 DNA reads TGCGCCAGCAGCCAAGTGGGACTGATCCCGGGCCCAGCATCAGTTCAGTACTTC.